This T cell receptor beta chain was sequenced in a study of control samples from healthy donors and cancer patients (dated by TCRdb to about 2020). This clone appeared a single time. Its antigen is unknown. Within one base of it there is no much larger clone, and no base qualities were kept. CDR3 length: 14 amino acids, cysteine to phenylalanine. Just CDR3 DNA is preserved here, 42 bases in frame from base 1. Via the germline V gene, CDR1 is SNHLY and CDR2 FYNNEI. V is cut by 6 bases and J by 4 bases, and the space between the germline ends is 14 bases. The library was built by means of the immunoSEQ multiplex PCR assay. This is the immuneACCESS table as TCRdb keeps it, with only in-frame sequences that have V and J called. A part of the clones is gone; compared with another copy, unresolved V genes explain less than half, and the rest is unexplained. Present in this sample are about 80,000 clones, over 75% of which were seen just once. The top ten hold around 5.7% of the sample.

The V and J genes are TRBV2 and TRBJ2-3; the D element could tentatively be TRBD1 or TRBD2, as 5 bases agree for each. The source of this sequence is a woman aged 45-59 years in good health. What was sequenced was blood. The CDR3 reads CASRGDPPPDTQYF. The nucleotides are TGTGCCAGCAGAGGGGACCCTCCACCAGATACGCAGTATTTT. With all but the CDR3 taken from the reference TRBV2 and TRBJ2-3 genes, the full variable domain is: EPEVTQTPSHQVTQMGQEVILRCVPISNHLYFYWYRQILGQKVEFLVSFYNNEISEKSEIFDDQFSVERPDGSNFTLKIRSTKLEDSAMYFCASRGDPPPDTQYFGPGTRLTVL.